This TCR beta chain derives from a study of cytomegalovirus exposure and HLA in healthy donors. The overall study: In a later analysis, the roughly 120 validation repertoires were reported to have used the same platform as the 666 first-cohort repertoires. Overall study findings and caveats: Reportedly, diagnosis of cytomegalovirus status by the classifier showed high specificity and sensitivity.

TCRdb keeps only in-frame clones here, not all; method: immunoSEQ multiplex PCR. The sample lists some 240,000 clones, about nine tenths occurring once. The CDR3 loop spans 14 amino acids. Unmatched junction bases numbered 9, after V lost 4 bases and J lost 7 bases. Germline V lookup: CDR1 SGHNT, CDR2 YENEEA. In the case of this clone: No antigen is known for it.

The sample comprised PBMCs. The chain recombines TRBV11-3 with TRBJ2-7; 8 nucleotides line up with TRBD2. The source of this sequence is a woman aged 18-35 years in good health and CMV-seropositive. The CDR3 nucleotides are TGTGCCAGCAGCTCCCAAGCGGGGGTCGGAGAGCAGTACTTC. It is translated as CASSSQAGVGEQYF.